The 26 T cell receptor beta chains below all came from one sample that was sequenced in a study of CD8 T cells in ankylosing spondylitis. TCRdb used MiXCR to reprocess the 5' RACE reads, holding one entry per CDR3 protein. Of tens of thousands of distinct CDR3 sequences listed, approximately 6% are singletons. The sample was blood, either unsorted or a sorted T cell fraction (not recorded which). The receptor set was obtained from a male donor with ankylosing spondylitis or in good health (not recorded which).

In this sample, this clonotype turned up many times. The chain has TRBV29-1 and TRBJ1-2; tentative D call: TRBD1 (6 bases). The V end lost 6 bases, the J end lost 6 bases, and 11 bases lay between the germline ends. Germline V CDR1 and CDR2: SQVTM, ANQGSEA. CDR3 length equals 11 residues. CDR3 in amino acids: CSVGASDGYTF. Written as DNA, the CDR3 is TGCAGCGTGGGGGCTTCAGATGGCTACACCTTC.

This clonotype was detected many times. The CDR3, as DNA: TGTGCCAGCAGTTTGGGACAGGGGATTGGCTACACCTTC. Its protein is CASSLGQGIGYTF. The chain uses TRBV12-3 or TRBV12-4 and TRBJ1-2; TRBD1 matches at 10 bases. V gave up 3 bases and J gave up 7 bases; unmatched junction bases: 2. The CDR3 runs 13 residues.

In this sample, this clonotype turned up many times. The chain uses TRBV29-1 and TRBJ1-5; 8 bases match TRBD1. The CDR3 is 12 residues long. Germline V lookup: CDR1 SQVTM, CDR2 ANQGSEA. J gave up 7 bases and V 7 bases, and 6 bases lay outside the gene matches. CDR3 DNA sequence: TGCAGCGCCGGAGACAGGGGACAGCCCCAGCATTTT. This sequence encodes CSAGDRGQPQHF.

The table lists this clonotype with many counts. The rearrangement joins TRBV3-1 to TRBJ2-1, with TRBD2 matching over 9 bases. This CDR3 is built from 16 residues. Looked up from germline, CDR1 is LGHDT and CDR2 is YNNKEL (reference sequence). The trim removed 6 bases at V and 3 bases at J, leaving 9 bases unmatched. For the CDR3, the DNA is TGTGCCAGCAGGGGGATTAGCGGGGGAAACTACAATGAGCAGTTCTTC. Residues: CASRGISGGNYNEQFF.

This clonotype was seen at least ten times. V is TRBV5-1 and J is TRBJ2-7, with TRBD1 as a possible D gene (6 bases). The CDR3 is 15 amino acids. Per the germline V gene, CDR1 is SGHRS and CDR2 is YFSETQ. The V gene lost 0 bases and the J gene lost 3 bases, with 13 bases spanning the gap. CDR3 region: CASSLGGTLLYEQYF. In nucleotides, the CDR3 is TGCGCCAGCAGCTTGGGGGGGACACTCCTCTACGAGCAGTACTTC. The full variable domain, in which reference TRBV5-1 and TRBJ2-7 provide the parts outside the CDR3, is KAGVTQTPRYLIKTRGQQVTLSCSPISGHRSVSWYQQTPGQGLQFLFEYFSETQRNKGNFPGRFSGRQFSNSRSEMNVSTLELGDSALYLCASSLGGTLLYEQYFGPGTRLTVT.

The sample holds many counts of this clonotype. DNA for the CDR3: TGCGCCAGCAGCTTGGGGGACAGGGTCTACACTGAAGCTTTCTTT. It specifies CASSLGDRVYTEAFF. The chain joins TRBV5-1 to TRBJ1-1, with 9 bases fitting TRBD1. The CDR3 is made up of 15 amino acids. Looked up from germline, CDR1 is SGHRS and CDR2 is YFSETQ. J gave up 3 bases and V 0 bases, and 3 bases lay outside the gene matches.

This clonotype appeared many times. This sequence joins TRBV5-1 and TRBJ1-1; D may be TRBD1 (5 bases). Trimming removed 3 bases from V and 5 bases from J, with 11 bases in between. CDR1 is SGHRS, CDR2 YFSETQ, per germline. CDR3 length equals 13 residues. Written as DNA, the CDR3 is TGCGCCAGCAGCTCCCCAGGGAAAACTGAAGCTTTCTTT. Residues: CASSSPGKTEAFF.

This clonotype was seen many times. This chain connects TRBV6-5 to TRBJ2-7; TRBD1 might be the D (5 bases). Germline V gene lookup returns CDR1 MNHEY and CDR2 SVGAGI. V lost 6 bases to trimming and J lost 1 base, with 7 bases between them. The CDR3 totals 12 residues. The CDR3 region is CASSPGSYEQYF. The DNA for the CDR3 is TGTGCCAGCAGCCCAGGGTCCTACGAGCAGTACTTC.

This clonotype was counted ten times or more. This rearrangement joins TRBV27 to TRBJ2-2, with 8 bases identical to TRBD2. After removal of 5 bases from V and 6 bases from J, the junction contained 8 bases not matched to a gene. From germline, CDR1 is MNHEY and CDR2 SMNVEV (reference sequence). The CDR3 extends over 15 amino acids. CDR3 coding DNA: TGTGCCAGCAGTCCCGGGACTAGTCTCGCCGGGGAGCTGTTTTTT. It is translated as CASSPGTSLAGELFF.

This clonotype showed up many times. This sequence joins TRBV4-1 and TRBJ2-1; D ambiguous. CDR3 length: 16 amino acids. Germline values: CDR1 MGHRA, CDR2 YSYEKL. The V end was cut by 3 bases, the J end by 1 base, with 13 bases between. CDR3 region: CASSHNTLASYNEQFF. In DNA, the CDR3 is TGCGCCAGCAGCCATAATACCTTGGCGTCCTACAATGAGCAGTTCTTC.

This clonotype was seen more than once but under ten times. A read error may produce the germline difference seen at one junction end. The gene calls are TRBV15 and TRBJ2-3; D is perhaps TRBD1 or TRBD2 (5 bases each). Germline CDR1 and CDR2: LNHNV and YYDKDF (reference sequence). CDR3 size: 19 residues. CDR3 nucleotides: TGTGCCACCAGTAGAGGTCAGGGAGCGGTCGATTATGGCACAGATACGCAGTATTTT. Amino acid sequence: CATSRGQGAVDYGTDTQYF.

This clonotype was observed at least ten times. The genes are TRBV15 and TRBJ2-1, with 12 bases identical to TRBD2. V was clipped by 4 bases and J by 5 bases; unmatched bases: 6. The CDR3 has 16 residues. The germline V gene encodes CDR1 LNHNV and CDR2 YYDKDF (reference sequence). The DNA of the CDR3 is TGTGCCACCAGCATGACGTGGACTAGCGGGAACAATGAGCAGTTCTTC. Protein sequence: CATSMTWTSGNNEQFF.

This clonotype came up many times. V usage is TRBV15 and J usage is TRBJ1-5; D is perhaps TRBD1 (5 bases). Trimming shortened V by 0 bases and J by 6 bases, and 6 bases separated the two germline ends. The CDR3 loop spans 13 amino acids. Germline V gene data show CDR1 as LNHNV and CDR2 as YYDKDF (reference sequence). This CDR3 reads CATSRDQGQPQHF. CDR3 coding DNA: TGTGCCACCAGCAGAGATCAGGGTCAGCCCCAGCATTTT.

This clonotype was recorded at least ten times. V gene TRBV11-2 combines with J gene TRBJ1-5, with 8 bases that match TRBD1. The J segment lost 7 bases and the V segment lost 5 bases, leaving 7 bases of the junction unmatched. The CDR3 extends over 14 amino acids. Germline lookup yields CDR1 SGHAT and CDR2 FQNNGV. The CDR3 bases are TGTGCCAGCAGCCTGGACAGGGTCGGCCAGCCCCAGCATTTT. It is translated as CASSLDRVGQPQHF. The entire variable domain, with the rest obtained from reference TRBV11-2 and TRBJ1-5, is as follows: EAGVAQSPRYKIIEKRQSVAFWCNPISGHATLYWYQQILGQGPKLLIQFQNNGVVDDSQLPKDRFSAERLKGVDSTLKIQPAKLEDSAVYLCASSLDRVGQPQHFGDGTRLSIL.

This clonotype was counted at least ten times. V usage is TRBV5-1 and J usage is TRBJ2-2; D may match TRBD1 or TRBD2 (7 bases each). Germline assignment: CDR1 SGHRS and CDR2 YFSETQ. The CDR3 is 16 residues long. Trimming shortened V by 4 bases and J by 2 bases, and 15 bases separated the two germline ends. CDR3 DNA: TGCGCCAGCAGCGGGGGGGGGACAGAAAACACCGGGGAGCTGTTTTTT. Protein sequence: CASSGGGTENTGELFF.

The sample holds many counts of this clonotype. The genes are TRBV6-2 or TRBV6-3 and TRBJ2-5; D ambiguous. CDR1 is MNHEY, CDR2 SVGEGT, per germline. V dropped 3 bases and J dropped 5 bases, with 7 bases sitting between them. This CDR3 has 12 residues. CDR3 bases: TGTGCCAGCAGTTATTCCTGGGAGACCCAGTACTTC. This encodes CASSYSWETQYF.

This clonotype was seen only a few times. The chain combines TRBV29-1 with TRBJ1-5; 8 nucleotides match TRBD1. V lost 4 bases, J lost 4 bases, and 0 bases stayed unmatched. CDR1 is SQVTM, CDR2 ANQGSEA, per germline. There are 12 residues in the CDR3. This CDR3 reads CSVGTGNQPQHF. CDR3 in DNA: TGCAGCGTTGGGACAGGGAATCAGCCCCAGCATTTT.

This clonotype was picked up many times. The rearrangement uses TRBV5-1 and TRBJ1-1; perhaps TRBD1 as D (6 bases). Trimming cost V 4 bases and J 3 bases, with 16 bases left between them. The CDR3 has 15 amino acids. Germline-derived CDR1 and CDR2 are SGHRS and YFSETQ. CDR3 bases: TGCGCCAGCAGCAGGGGTACAGGGCTGCACACTGAAGCTTTCTTT. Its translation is CASSRGTGLHTEAFF.

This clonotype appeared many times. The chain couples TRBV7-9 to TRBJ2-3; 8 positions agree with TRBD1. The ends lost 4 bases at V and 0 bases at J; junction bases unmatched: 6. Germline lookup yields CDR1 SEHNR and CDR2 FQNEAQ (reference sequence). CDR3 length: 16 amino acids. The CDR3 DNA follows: TGTGCCAGCAGCTCCGCAGGGGGCGGGAGCACAGATACGCAGTATTTT. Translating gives CASSSAGGGSTDTQYF.

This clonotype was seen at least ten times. The CDR3 region is CASSQGSLGYTF. CDR3 bases: TGTGCCAGTTCTCAGGGTTCCCTAGGCTACACCTTC. The chain links TRBV2 to TRBJ1-2; possibly TRBD1 for D (5 bases). Germline assignment: CDR1 SNHLY and CDR2 FYNNEI. V was trimmed by 9 bases and J by 8 bases, leaving 16 bases between them. This CDR3 is 12 amino acids long.

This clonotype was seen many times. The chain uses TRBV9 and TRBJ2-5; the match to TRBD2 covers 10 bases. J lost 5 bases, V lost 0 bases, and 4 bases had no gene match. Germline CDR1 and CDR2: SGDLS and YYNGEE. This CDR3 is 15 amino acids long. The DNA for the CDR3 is TGTGCCAGCAGCGTAGTTAGCGGGGGGACGGAGACCCAGTACTTC. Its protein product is CASSVVSGGTETQYF.

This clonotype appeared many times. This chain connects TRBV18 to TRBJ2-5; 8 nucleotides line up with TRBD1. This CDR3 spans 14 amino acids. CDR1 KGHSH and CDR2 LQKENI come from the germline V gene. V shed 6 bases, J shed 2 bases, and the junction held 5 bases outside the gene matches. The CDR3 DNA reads TGTGCCAGCTCCCAGGGGGCACCGCAAGAGACCCAGTACTTC. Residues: CASSQGAPQETQYF.

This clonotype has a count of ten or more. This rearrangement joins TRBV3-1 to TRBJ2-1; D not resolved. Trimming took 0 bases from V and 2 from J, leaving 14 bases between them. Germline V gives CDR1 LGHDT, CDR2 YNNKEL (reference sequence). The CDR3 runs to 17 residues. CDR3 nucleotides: TGTGCCAGCAGCCAAGATTTACCTCAAACTACCTACAATGAGCAGTTCTTC. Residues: CASSQDLPQTTYNEQFF.

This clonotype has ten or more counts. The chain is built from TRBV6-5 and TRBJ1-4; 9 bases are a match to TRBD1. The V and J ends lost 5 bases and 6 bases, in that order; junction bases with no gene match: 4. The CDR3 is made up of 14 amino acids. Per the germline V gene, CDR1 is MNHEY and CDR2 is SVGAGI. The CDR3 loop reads CASSNGQGHEKLFF. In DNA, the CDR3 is TGTGCCAGCAGTAACGGACAGGGGCATGAAAAACTGTTTTTT.

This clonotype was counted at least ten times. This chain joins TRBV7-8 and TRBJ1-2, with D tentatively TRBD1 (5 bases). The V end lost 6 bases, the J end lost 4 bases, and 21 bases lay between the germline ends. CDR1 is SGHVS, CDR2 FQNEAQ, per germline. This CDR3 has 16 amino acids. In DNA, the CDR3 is TGTGCCAGCAGATCCGGCCCGGGGCAGTTGCTCTATGGCTACACCTTC. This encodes CASRSGPGQLLYGYTF.

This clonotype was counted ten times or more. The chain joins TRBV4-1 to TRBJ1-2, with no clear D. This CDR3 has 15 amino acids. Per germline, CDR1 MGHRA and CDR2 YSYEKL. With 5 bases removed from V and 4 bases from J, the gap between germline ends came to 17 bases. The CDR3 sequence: CASSASLTAGYGYTF. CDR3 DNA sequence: TGCGCCAGCAGCGCCTCCCTAACAGCGGGCTATGGCTACACCTTC.